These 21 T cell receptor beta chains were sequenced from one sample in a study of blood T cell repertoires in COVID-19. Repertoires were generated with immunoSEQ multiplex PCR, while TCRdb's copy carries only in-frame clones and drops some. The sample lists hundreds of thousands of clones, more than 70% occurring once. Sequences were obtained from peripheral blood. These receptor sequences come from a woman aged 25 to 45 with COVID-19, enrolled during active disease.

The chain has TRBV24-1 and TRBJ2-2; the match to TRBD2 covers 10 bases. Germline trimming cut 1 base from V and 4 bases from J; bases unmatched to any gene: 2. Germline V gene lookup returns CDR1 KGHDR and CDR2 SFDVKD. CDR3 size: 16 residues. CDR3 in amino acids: CATSDLTSGITGELFF. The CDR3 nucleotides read TGTGCCACCAGTGATTTAACTAGCGGGATCACCGGGGAGCTGTTTTTT.

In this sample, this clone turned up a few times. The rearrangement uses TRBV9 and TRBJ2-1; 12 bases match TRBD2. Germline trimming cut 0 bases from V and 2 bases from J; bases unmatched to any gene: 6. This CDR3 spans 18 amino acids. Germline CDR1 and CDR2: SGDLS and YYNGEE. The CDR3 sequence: CASSVGLAGDRAYNEQFF. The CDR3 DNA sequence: TGTGCCAGCAGCGTAGGACTAGCGGGGGATAGGGCCTACAATGAGCAGTTCTTC.

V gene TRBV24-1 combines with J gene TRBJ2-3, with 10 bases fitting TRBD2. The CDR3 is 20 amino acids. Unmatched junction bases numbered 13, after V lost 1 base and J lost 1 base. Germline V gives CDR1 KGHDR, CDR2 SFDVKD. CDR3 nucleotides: TGTGCCACCAGTGATTTTTCGGACAGGGAGCGGGAGGGTGGCACAGATACGCAGTATTTT. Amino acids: CATSDFSDREREGGTDTQYF.

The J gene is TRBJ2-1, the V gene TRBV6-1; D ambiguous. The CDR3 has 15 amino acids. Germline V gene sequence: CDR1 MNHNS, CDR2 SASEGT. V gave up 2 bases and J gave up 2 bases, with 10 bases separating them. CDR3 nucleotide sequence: TGTGCCAGCAGTGAAATGGGCAGCCCCTACAATGAGCAGTTCTTC. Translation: CASSEMGSPYNEQFF.

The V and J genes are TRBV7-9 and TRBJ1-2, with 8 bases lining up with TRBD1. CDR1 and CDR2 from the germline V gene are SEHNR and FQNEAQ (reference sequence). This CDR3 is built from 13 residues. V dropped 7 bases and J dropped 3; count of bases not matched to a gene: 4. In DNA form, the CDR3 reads TGTGCCAGCACCATGGACAGGGACTATGGCTACACCTTC. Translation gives CASTMDRDYGYTF.

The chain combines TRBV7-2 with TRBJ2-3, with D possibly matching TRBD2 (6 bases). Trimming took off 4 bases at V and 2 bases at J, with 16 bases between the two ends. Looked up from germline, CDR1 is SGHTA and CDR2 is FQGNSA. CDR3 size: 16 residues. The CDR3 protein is CASSSPRAGNTDTQYF. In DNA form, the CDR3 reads TGTGCCAGCAGCTCCCCTCGGGCGGGAAACACAGATACGCAGTATTTT.

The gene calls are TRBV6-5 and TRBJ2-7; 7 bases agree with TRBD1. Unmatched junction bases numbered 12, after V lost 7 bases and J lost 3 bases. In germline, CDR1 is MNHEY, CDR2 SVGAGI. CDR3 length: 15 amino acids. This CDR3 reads CASTTPGQPLYEQYF. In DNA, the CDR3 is TGTGCCAGCACTACCCCGGGACAGCCGCTCTACGAGCAGTACTTC.

CDR3 region: CASSDQGQGNTEAFF. In nucleotides, the CDR3 is TGTGCCAGCAGTGATCAGGGACAGGGGAACACTGAAGCTTTCTTT. The chain joins TRBV2 to TRBJ1-1; 9 bases agree with TRBD1. CDR1 and CDR2 (germline): SNHLY, FYNNEI. This CDR3 spans 15 amino acids. Germline trimming cut 3 bases from V and 1 base from J; bases unmatched to any gene: 3.

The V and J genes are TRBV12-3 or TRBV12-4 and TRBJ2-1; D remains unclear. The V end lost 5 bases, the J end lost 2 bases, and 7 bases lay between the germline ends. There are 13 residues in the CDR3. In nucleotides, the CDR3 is TGTGCCAGCAGTCTCTCGGCCTACAATGAGCAGTTCTTC. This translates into CASSLSAYNEQFF.

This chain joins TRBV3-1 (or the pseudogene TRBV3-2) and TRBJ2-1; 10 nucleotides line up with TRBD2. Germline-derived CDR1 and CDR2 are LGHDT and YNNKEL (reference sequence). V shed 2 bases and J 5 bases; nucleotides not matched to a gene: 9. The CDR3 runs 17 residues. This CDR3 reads CASSQSSPSGSNNEQFF. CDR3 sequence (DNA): TGTGCCAGCAGCCAATCATCTCCTAGCGGGAGTAACAATGAGCAGTTCTTC.

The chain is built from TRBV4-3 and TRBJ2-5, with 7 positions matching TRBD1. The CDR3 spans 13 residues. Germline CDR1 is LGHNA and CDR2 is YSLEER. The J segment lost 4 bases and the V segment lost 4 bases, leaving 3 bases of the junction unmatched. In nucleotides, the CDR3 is TGCGCCAGCAGCCCGAACAGGGGAGAGACCCAGTACTTC. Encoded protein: CASSPNRGETQYF.

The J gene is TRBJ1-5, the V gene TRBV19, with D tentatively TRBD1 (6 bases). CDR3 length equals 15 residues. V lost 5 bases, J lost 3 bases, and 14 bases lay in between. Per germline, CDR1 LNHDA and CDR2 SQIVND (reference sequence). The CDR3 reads CASSRQQGDNQPQHF. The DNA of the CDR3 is TGTGCCAGTAGTCGTCAACAGGGAGACAATCAGCCCCAGCATTTT.

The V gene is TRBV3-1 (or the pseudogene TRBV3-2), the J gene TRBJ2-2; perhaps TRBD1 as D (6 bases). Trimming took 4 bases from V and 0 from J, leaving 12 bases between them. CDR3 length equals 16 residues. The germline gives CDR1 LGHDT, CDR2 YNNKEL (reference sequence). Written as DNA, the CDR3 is TGTGCCAGCAGCCCCCCGACAGGTTCGAACACCGGGGAGCTGTTTTTT. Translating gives CASSPPTGSNTGELFF.

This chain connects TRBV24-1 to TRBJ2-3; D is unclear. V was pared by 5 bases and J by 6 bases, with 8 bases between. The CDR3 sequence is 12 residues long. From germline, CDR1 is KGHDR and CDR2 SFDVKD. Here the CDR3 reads CATSASSDTQYF. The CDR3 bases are TGTGCCACCAGTGCTAGTTCGGATACGCAGTATTTT.

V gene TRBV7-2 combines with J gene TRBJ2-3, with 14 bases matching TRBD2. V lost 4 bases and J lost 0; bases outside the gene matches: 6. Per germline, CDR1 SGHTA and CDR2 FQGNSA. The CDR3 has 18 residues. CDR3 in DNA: TGTGCCAGCAGCTCCCGACTAGCGGGAGGGGAGAGCACAGATACGCAGTATTTT. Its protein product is CASSSRLAGGESTDTQYF. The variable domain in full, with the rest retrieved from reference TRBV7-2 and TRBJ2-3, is GAGVSQSPSNKVTEKGKDVELRCDPISGHTALYWYRQSLGQGLEFLIYFQGNSAPDKSGLPSDRFSAERTGGSVSTLTIQRTQQEDSAVYLCASSSRLAGGESTDTQYFGPGTRLTVL.

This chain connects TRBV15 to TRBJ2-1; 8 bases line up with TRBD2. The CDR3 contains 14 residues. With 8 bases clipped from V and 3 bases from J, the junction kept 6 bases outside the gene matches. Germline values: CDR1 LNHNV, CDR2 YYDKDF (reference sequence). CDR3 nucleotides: TGTGCCACCTCTGGAACTAGCGGCTACAATGAGCAGTTCTTC. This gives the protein CATSGTSGYNEQFF.

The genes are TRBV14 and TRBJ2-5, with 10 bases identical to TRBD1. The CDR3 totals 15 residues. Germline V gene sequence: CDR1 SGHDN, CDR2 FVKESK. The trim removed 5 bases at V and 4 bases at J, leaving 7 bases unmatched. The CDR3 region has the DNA TGTGCCAGCAGCACCAGACAGGGGGCGGGAGAGACCCAGTACTTC. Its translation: CASSTRQGAGETQYF.

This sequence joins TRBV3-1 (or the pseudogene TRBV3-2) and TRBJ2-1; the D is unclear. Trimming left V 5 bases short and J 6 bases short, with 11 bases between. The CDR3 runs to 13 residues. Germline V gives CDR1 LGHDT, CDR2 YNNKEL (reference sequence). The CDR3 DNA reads TGTGCCAGCAGCACTGACCCGGGCAATGAGCAGTTCTTC. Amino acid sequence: CASSTDPGNEQFF.

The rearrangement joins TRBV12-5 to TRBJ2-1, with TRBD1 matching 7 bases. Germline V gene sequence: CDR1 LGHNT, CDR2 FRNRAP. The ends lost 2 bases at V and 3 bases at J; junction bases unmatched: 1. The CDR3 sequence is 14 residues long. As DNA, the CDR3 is TGTGCTAGTGGTTTGAGGGGGCTCTACAATGAGCAGTTCTTC. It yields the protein CASGLRGLYNEQFF.

The CDR3 is CASIEGANNEQFF. CDR3 coding DNA: TGTGCCAGTATCGAGGGGGCAAACAATGAGCAGTTCTTC. V and J are TRBV7-9 and TRBJ2-1, with 7 bases fitting TRBD1. V was pared by 9 bases and J by 5 bases, with 7 bases of the junction left unmatched. The length of the CDR3 is 13 residues. Germline CDR1 SEHNR, CDR2 FQNEAQ (reference sequence).

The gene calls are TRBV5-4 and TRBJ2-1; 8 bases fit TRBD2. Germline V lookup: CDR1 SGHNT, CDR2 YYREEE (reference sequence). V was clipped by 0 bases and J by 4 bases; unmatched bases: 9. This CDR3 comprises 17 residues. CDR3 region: CASSLAVVAGIYNEQFF. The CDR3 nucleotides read TGTGCCAGCAGCTTGGCGGTGGTAGCGGGAATTTACAATGAGCAGTTCTTC.